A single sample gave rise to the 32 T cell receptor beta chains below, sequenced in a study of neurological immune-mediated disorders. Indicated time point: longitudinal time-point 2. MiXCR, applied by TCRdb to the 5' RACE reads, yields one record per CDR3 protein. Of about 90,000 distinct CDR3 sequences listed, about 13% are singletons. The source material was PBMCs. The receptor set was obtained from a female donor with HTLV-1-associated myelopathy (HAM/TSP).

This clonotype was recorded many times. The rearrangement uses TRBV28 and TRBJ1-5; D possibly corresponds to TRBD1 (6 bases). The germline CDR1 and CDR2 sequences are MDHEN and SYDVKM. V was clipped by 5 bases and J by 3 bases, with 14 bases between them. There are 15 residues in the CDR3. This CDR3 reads CASSPPTGLNQPQHF. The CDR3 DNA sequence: TGTGCCAGCAGTCCACCCACAGGGCTCAATCAGCCCCAGCATTTT.

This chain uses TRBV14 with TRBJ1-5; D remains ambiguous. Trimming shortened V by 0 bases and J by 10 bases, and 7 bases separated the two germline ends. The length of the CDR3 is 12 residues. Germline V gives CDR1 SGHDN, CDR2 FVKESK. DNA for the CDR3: TGTGCCAGCAGCCAAGAGCGGGGTCCCCAGCATTTT. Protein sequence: CASSQERGPQHF.

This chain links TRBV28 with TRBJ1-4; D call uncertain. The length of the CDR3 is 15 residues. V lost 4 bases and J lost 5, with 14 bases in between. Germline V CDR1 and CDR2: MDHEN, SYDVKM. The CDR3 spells CASSSQTGRNEKLFF. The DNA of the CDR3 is TGTGCCAGCAGTTCCCAGACGGGAAGGAATGAAAAACTGTTTTTT.

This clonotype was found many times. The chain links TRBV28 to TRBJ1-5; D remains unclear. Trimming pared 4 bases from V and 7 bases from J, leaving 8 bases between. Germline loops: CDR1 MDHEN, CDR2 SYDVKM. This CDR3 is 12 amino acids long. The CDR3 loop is CASSSWTQPQHF. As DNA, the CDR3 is TGTGCCAGCAGTTCCTGGACCCAGCCCCAGCATTTT.

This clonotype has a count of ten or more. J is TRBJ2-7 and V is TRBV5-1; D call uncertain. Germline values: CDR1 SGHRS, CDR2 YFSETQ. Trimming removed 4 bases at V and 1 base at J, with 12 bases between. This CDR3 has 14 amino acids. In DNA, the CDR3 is TGCGCCAGCAGCCTTACCGTAAATTCCTACGAGCAGTACTTC. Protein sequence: CASSLTVNSYEQYF.

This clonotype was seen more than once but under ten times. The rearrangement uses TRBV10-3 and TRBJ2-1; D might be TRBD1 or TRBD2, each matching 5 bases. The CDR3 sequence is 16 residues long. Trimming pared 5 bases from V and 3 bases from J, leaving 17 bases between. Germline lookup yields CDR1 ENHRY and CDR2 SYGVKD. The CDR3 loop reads CAISTRYWGYYNEQFF. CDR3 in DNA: TGTGCCATCAGTACCCGGTACTGGGGGTACTACAATGAGCAGTTCTTC.

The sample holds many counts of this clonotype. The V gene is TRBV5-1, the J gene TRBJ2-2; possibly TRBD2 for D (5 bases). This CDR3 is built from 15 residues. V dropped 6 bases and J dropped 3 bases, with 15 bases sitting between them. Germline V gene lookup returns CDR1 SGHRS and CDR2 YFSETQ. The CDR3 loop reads CASTNREQHTGELFF. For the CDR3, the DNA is TGCGCCAGCACTAACCGGGAACAGCACACCGGGGAGCTGTTTTTT.

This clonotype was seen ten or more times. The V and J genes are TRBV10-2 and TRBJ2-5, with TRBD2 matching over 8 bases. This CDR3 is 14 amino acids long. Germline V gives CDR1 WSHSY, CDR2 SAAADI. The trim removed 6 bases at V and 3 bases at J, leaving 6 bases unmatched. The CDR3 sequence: CASSLRAGEETQYF. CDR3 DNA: TGCGCCAGCAGCCTTCGAGCGGGGGAAGAGACCCAGTACTTC.

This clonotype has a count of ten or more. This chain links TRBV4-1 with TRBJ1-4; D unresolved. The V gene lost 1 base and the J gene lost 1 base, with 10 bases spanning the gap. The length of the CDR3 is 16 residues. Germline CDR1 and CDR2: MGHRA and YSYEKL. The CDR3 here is CASSQGVSRTNEKLFF. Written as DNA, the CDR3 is TGCGCCAGCAGCCAAGGAGTGAGTCGAACTAATGAAAAACTGTTTTTT.

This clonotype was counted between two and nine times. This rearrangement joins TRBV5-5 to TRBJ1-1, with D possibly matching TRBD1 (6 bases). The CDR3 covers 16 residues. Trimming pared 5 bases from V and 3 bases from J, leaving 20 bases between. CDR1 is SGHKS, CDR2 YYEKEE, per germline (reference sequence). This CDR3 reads CASSFSIQGGDTEAFF. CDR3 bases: TGTGCCAGCAGTTTTTCGATACAGGGTGGGGACACTGAAGCTTTCTTT. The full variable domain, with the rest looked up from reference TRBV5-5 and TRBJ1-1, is DAGVTQSPTHLIKTRGQQVTLRCSPISGHKSVSWYQQVLGQGPQFIFQYYEKEERGRGNFPDRFSARQFPNYSSELNVNALLLGDSALYLCASSFSIQGGDTEAFFGQGTRLTVV.

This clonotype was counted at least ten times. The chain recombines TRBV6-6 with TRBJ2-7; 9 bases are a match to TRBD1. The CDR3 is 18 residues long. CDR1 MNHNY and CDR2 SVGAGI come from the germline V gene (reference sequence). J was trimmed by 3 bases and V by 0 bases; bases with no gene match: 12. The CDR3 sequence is CASSYSGTPGQGFYEQYF. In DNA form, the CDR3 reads TGTGCCAGCAGTTACTCCGGGACTCCGGGACAGGGTTTCTACGAGCAGTACTTC.

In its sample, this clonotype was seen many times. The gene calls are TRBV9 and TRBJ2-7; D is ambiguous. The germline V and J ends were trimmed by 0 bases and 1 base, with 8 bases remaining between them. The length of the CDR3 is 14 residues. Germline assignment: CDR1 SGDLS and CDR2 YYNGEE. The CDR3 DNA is TGTGCCAGCAGCGTAGGCGATTCTTCCTACGAGCAGTACTTC. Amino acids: CASSVGDSSYEQYF.

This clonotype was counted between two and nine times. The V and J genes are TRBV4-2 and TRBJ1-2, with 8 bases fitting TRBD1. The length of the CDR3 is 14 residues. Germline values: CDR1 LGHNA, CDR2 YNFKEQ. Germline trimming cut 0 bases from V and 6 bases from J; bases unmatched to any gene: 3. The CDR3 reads CASSQDQGADGYTF. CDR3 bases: TGTGCCAGCAGCCAAGATCAGGGGGCGGATGGCTACACCTTC.

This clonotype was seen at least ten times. Here the CDR3 reads CASGVAYNEQFF. For the CDR3, the DNA is TGTGCCAGCGGGGTAGCATACAATGAGCAGTTCTTC. The chain carries TRBV7-3 and TRBJ2-1; D unclear. V dropped 8 bases and J dropped 4 bases, with 9 bases sitting between them. Germline CDR1 reads SGHTA; CDR2 reads FQGTGA. The CDR3 runs 12 residues.

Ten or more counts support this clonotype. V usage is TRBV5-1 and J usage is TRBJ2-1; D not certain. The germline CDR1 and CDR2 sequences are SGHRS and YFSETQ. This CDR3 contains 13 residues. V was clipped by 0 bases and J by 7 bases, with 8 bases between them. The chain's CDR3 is CASSLEYRNEQFF. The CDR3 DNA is TGCGCCAGCAGCTTGGAGTATAGGAATGAGCAGTTCTTC.

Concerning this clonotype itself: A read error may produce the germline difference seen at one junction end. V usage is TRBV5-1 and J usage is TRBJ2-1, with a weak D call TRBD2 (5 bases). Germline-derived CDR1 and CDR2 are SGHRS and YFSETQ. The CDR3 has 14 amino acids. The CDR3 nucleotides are TGCGCCAACAGCGTACTAGGCTCCTACAATGAGCAGTTCTTC. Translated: CANSVLGSYNEQFF.

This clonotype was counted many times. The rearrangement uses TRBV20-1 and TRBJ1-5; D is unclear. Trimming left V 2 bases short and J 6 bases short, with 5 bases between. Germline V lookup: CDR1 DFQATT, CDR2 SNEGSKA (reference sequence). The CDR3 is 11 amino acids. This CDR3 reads CSARSGQPQHF. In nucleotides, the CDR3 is TGCAGTGCTAGATCAGGTCAGCCCCAGCATTTT.

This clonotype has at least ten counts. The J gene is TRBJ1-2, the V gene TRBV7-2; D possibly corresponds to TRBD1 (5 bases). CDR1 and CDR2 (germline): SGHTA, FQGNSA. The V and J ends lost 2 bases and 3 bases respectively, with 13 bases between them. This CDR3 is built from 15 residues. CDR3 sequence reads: CASSLSAGSDYGYTF. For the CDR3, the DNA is TGTGCCAGCAGCTTATCGGCAGGGAGCGACTATGGCTACACCTTC.

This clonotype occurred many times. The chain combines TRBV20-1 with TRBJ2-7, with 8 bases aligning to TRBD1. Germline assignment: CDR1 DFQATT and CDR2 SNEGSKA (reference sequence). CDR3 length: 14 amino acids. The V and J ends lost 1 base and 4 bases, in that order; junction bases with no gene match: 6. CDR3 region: CSARVDRGEYEQYF. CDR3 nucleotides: TGCAGTGCTAGAGTAGACAGGGGCGAATACGAGCAGTACTTC.

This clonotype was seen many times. The CDR3 coding sequence is TGTGCCAGCAGCGTAGTTCTGGCGGGCGATAGCACAGATACGCAGTATTTT. This sequence encodes CASSVVLAGDSTDTQYF. The gene calls are TRBV7-6 and TRBJ2-3; TRBD2 is a possible D gene (5 bases). Germline CDR1 reads SGHVS; CDR2 reads FNYEAQ. CDR3 length equals 17 residues. Trimming took 5 bases from V and 0 from J, leaving 18 bases between them. Filled out from reference TRBV7-6 and TRBJ2-3, the complete variable domain reads GAGVSQSPRYKVTKRGQDVALRCDPISGHVSLYWYRQALGQGPEFLTYFNYEAQQDKSGLPNDRFSAERPEGSISTLTIQRTEQRDSAMYRCASSVVLAGDSTDTQYFGPGTRLTVL.

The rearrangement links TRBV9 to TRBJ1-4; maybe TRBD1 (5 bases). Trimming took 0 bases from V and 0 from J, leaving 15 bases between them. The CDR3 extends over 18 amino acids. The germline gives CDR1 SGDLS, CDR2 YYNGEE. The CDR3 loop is CASSVDGDPVSTNEKLFF. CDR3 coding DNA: TGTGCCAGCAGCGTAGATGGGGACCCAGTATCAACTAATGAAAAACTGTTTTTT.

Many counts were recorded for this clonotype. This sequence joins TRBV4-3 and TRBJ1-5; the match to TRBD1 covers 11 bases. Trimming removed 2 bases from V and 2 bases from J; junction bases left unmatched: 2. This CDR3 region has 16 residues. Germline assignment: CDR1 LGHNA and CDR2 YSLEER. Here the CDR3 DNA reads TGCGCCAGCAGCCAACGGACAGGGGGCGGCAATCAGCCCCAGCATTTT. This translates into CASSQRTGGGNQPQHF.

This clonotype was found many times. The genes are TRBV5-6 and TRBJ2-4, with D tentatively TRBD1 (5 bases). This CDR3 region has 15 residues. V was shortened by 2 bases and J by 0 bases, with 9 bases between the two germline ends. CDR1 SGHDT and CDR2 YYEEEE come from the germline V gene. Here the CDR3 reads CASSFRQLAKNIQYF. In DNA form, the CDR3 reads TGTGCCAGCAGCTTTCGACAGCTAGCCAAAAACATTCAGTACTTC. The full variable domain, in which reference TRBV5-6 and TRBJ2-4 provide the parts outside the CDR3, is DAGVTQSPTHLIKTRGQQVTLRCSPKSGHDTVSWYQQALGQGPQFIFQYYEEEERQRGNFPDRFSGHQFPNYSSELNVNALLLGDSALYLCASSFRQLAKNIQYFGAGTRLSVL.

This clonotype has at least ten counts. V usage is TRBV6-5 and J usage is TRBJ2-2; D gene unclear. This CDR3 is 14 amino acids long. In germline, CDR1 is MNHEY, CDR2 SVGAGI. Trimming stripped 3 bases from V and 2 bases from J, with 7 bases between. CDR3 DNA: TGTGCCAGCAGTTATAAAGCAAACACCGGGGAGCTGTTTTTT. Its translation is CASSYKANTGELFF.

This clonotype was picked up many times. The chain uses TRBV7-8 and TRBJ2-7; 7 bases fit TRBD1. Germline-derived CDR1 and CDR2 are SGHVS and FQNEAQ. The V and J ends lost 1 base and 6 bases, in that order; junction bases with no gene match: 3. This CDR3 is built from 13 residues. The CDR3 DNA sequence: TGTGCCAGCAGCTTAGACAGGGGAAGCGAGCAGTACTTC. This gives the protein CASSLDRGSEQYF. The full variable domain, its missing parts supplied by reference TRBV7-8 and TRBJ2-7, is GAGVSQSPRYKVAKRGQDVALRCDPISGHVSLFWYQQALGQGPEFLTYFQNEAQLDKSGLPSDRFFAERPEGSVSTLKIQRTQQEDSAVYLCASSLDRGSEQYFGPGTRLTVT.

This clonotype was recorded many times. The CDR3 DNA reads TGTGCCAGCAGTGAAAGTCAGGGTGGCAAGGAGACCCAGTACTTC. As protein: CASSESQGGKETQYF. V gene TRBV2 combines with J gene TRBJ2-5, with D possibly matching TRBD1 (5 bases). V was trimmed by 2 bases and J by 5 bases, leaving 15 bases between them. Germline CDR1 is SNHLY and CDR2 is FYNNEI. This CDR3 region has 15 residues. The full variable domain, rest sourced from reference TRBV2 and TRBJ2-5, is EPEVTQTPSHQVTQMGQEVILRCVPISNHLYFYWYRQILGQKVEFLVSFYNNEISEKSEIFDDQFSVERPDGSNFTLKIRSTKLEDSAMYFCASSESQGGKETQYFGPGTRLLVL.

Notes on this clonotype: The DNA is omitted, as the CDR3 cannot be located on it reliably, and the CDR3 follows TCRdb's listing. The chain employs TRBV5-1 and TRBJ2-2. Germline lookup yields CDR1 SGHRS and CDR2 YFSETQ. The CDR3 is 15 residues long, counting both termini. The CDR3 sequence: CASSQVGETPGSCFF.

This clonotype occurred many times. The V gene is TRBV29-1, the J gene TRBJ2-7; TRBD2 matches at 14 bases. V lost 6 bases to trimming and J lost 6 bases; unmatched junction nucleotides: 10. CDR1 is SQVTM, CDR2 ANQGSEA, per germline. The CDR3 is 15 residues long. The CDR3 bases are TGCAGCGTCTACGGACTAGCGGGGGGCCGCCTCGAGCAGTACTTC. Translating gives CSVYGLAGGRLEQYF.

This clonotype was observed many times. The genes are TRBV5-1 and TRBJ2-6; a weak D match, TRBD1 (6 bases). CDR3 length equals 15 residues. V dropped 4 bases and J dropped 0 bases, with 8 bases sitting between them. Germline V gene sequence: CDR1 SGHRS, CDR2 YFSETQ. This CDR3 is CASSTDSSGANVLTF. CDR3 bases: TGCGCCAGCAGCACGGACAGCTCTGGGGCCAACGTCCTGACTTTC.

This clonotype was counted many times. CDR3 loop: CASTWRQGVKTQYF. In DNA, the CDR3 is TGTGCCAGCACCTGGAGACAGGGAGTCAAGACCCAGTACTTC. The chain carries TRBV28 and TRBJ2-5, with 7 positions matching TRBD1. Losses at the gene ends were 7 bases for V and 6 bases for J; bases not matched to a gene: 11. The germline CDR1 and CDR2 sequences are MDHEN and SYDVKM. The CDR3 runs 14 residues.

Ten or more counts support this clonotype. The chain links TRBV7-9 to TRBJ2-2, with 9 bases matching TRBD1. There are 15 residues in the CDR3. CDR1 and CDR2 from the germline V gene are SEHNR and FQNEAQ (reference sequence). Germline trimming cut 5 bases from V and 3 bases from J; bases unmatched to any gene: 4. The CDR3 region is CASSTRDRDTGELFF. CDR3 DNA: TGTGCCAGCAGCACCAGGGACAGGGACACCGGGGAGCTGTTTTTT.

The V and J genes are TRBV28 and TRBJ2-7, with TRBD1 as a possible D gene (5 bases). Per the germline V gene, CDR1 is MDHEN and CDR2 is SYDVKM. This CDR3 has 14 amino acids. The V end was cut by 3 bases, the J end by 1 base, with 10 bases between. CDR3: CASSFPQGSYEQYV. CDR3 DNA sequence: TGTGCCAGCAGTTTCCCCCAGGGTTCCTACGAGCAGTACGTC.